This TCR beta chain appears in the sequencing data of a study of T cell changes during pregnancy in multiple sclerosis. Germline values: CDR1 MNHNY, CDR2 SVGAGI (reference sequence). Trimming shortened V by 0 bases and J by 8 bases, and 11 bases separated the two germline ends. CDR3 size: 14 residues. Assay used: immunoSEQ multiplex PCR; TCRdb lists only in-frame clones, some missing. The table has roughly 97,000 clones, approximately 90% seen once; the top ten hold roughly 0.77%. The receptor comes from a female donor in good health, enrolled as a control in a pregnancy study. The chain couples TRBV6-6 to TRBJ2-1, with D perhaps TRBD2 (7 bases). The starting material was peripheral blood, obtained in the second trimester of pregnancy. CDR3: CASSYSGGAYEQFF. The CDR3 DNA sequence: TGTGCCAGCAGTTACTCGGGGGGGGCCTATGAGCAGTTCTTC.